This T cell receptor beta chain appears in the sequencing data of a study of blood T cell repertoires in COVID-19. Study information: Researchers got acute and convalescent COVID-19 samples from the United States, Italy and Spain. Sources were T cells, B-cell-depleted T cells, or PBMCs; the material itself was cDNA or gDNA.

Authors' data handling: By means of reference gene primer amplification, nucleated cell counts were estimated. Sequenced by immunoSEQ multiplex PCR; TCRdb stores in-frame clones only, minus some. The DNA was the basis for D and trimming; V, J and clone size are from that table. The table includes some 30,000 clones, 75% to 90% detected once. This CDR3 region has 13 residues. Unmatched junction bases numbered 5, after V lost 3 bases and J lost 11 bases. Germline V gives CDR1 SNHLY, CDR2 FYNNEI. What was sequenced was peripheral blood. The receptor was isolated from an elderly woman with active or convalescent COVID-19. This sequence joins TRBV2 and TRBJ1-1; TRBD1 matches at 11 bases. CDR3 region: CASSDWTGGSAFF. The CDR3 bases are TGTGCCAGCAGTGATTGGACAGGGGGCTCGGCTTTCTTT.